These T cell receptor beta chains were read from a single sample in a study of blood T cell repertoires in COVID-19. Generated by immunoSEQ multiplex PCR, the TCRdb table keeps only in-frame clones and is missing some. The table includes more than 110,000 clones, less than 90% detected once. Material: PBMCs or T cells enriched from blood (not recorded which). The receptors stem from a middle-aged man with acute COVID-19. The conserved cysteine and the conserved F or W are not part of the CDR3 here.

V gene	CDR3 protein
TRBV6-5	ASSYRGTMSYT
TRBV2	ASSNQDYTEAF
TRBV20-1	SASSFYGRGYNEQF
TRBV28	ASSYPPGQGYYGYT
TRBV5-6	ASSSTGLVEQY
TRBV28	ASSPYSSNRQHRAKYGYT
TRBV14	ASSKGRDTEAF
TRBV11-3	ASSLVSYNQPQH
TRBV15	ATSLTPTTNEKLF
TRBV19	ASSVTADTEAF
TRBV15	ATSREGQGDQPQH
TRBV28	ASSFGGGVNYGYT
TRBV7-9	ASSLDRTPNQPQH
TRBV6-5	ASSPRGTVNTEAF
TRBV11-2	ASSFGIANYGYT
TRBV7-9	ASSDGQGEGTYEQY
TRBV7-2	ASSASHPTGTGSPLH
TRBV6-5	ASHGYSGTEAF
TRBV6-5	ASRQPAGGQEKLF
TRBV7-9	ASSSRGGAGELF
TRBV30	ASSGLAGGRNEQF
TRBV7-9	ASSSNKVANTGELF
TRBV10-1	ASSLGLNYEQY
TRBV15	ATSRPSGSVDTQY
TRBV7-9	ASSPWTGGHNEQF
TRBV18	ASSPTGNTEAF
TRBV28	ASTTLAGGSYEQY
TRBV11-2	ASSPAGTGNSPLH
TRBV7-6	ASSYLGANVLT
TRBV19	ASSIGDRVDQPQH
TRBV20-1	SASEGQGTEAF
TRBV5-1	ASSPRLAGALNEQF
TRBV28	ASSPTVSGANVLT
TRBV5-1	ASSLSGITSTEAF
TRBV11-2	ASSPNRVSSGNTIY
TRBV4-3	ASSQEVDFSSYGYT
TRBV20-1	SAKQEIEAF
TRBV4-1	ASSQGRGGNQPQH
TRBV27	ASSLSLGPHEQY
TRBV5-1	ASSLEGGRTGELF
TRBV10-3	AISERGWDTEAF
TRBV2	ASSGRLAGGNEQY
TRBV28	ASSPTGEIGNTIY
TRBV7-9	ASSQRSRMAGGRQETQY
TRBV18	ASSPAGKRNTEAF
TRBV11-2	ASSRQGATYEQY
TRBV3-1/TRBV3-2	ASSQGGRRNQPQH
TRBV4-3	ASSQGVGGSEAF
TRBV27	ASSLSVERRTGAYEQY